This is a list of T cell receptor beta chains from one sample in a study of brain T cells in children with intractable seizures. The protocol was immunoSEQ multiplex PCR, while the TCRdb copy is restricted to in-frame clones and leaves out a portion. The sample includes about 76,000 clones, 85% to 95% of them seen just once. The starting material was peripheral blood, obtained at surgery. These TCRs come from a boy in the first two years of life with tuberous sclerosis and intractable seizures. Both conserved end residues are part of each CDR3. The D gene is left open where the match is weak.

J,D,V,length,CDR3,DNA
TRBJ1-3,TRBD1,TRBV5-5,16,CAGWDQGAPSGNTIYF,TGTGCCGGCTGGGATCAGGGGGCCCCCTCTGGAAACACCATATATTTT
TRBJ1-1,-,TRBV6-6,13,CASSSTGNTEAFF,TGTGCCAGCAGTTCGACAGGGAACACTGAAGCTTTCTTT
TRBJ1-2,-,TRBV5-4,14,CASSLEGFYYGYTF,TGTGCCAGCAGCTTGGAAGGTTTCTACTATGGCTACACCTTC
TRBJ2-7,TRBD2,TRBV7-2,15,CASSPRTSGGYEQYF,TGTGCCAGCAGCCCCCGGACTAGCGGGGGCTACGAGCAGTACTTC
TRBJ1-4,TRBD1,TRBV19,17,CASSIDSDRGLRSGLFF,TGTGCCAGTAGTATAGATTCCGACAGGGGCCTTAGGTCGGGACTGTTTTTT
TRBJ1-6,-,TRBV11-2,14,CASSLSGGGSPLHF,TGTGCCAGCAGCTTATCGGGGGGCGGATCACCCCTCCACTTT
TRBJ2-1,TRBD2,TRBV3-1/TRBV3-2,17,CASSQDPGTSWYNEQFF,TGTGCCAGCAGCCAAGATCCAGGGACTAGTTGGTACAATGAGCAGTTCTTC
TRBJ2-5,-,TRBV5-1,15,CASSLVPGAKETQYF,TGCGCCAGCAGCTTGGTGCCGGGTGCCAAAGAGACCCAGTACTTC
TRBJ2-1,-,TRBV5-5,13,CASRNQGGSEQFF,TGTGCCAGCAGGAATCAGGGGGGGAGTGAGCAGTTCTTC
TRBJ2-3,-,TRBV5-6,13,CASSMGITDTQYF,TGTGCCAGCAGCATGGGAATCACAGATACGCAGTATTTT
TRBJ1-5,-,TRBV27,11,CASIKEGGQHF,TGTGCCAGCATAAAAGAAGGGGGCCAGCATTTT
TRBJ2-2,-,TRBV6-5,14,CATGSLSATGELFF,TGTGCCACCGGTAGTTTATCGGCGACCGGGGAGCTGTTTTTT
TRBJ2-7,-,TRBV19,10,CAKQGDEQYF,TGTGCCAAGCAGGGCGACGAGCAGTACTTC
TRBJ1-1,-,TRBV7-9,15,CASSQAGELGPEAFF,TGTGCCAGCAGCCAGGCTGGGGAACTCGGGCCTGAAGCTTTCTTT